Listed below are T cell receptor beta chains from one sample, sequenced in a study of Ad26.COV2.S vaccination and SARS-CoV-2 variants. Profiled with immunoSEQ multiplex PCR; TCRdb holds only in-frame clones, not every one. The table shows some 400,000 clones, with around 91% occurring only once. The sequences come from peripheral blood, collected in a trial of Ad26.COV2.S vaccine versus placebo. These receptors came from a person between 18 and 59 years old who received the Ad26.COV2.S COVID-19 vaccine or a placebo. CDR3s include the opening cysteine and the closing phenylalanine or tryptophan. The order of the fields is clone size, V gene, D gene, J gene, CDR3 DNA, CDR3 protein. D genes are given only for firm matches. Clone size is shown for a subset of rows, as once, few, many or a class of expanded clone.

clone size: .; V gene: TRBV3-1/TRBV3-2; D gene: TRBD2; J gene: TRBJ2-1; CDR3 DNA: TGTGCCAGCAGCCAGGCCCCGGGACTAGTGTCTAATGAGCAGTTCTTC; CDR3 protein: CASSQAPGLVSNEQFF
clone size: .; V gene: TRBV28; D gene: TRBD1; J gene: TRBJ1-5; CDR3 DNA: TGTGCCAGCAGTTTTCCCAGGGGGCCTGGGCAGCCCCAGCATTTT; CDR3 protein: CASSFPRGPGQPQHF
clone size: .; V gene: TRBV7-2; D gene: TRBD1; J gene: TRBJ1-1; CDR3 DNA: TGTGCCAGCAGCAAAGACAGGGTCGGGGAAGCTTTCTTT; CDR3 protein: CASSKDRVGEAFF
clone size: .; V gene: TRBV6-5; D gene: .; J gene: TRBJ1-3; CDR3 DNA: TGTGCCAGCAGTTACCTCAACACCATATATTTT; CDR3 protein: CASSYLNTIYF
clone size: once; V gene: TRBV7-2; D gene: TRBD1; J gene: TRBJ2-1; CDR3 DNA: TGTGCCAGCAGCCCTGACAGGGGCTCTTACAATGAGCAGTTCTTC; CDR3 protein: CASSPDRGSYNEQFF
clone size: .; V gene: TRBV5-1; D gene: .; J gene: TRBJ2-2; CDR3 DNA: TGCGCCAGCAGCCGTACAGGGATCGGGGAGCTGTTTTTT; CDR3 protein: CASSRTGIGELFF
clone size: .; V gene: TRBV7-9; D gene: .; J gene: TRBJ1-6; CDR3 DNA: TGTGCCAGCAGCTTTTTAGGGGACTCACCCCTCCACTTT; CDR3 protein: CASSFLGDSPLHF
clone size: .; V gene: TRBV18; D gene: .; J gene: TRBJ2-7; CDR3 DNA: TGTGCCAGCTCACCAAGAGAATCCTACGAGCAGTACTTC; CDR3 protein: CASSPRESYEQYF
clone size: .; V gene: TRBV9; D gene: .; J gene: TRBJ2-1; CDR3 DNA: TGTGCCAGCAGCGCCACAGTAGGGCAACGAACCAATGAGCAGTTCTTC; CDR3 protein: CASSATVGQRTNEQFF
clone size: .; V gene: TRBV6-4; D gene: TRBD2; J gene: TRBJ2-1; CDR3 DNA: TGTGCCAGCAGTGACCCGGGACTAGCGGGAGTGAATGAGCAGTTCTTC; CDR3 protein: CASSDPGLAGVNEQFF
clone size: .; V gene: TRBV2; D gene: .; J gene: TRBJ1-1; CDR3 DNA: TGTGCCAGCAGTGAATCCCGGACTGAAGCTTTCTTT; CDR3 protein: CASSESRTEAFF
clone size: .; V gene: TRBV10-3; D gene: TRBD1; J gene: TRBJ1-2; CDR3 DNA: TGTGCCATGAAACCAGGACAGGGGAACTATGGCTACACCTTC; CDR3 protein: CAMKPGQGNYGYTF
clone size: .; V gene: TRBV9; D gene: TRBD1; J gene: TRBJ2-2; CDR3 DNA: TGTGCCAGCAGCGCGAATCCGGGACAGGGGGCGCGGAACACCGGGGAGCTGTTTTTT; CDR3 protein: CASSANPGQGARNTGELFF
clone size: .; V gene: TRBV5-6; D gene: TRBD2; J gene: TRBJ2-5; CDR3 DNA: TGTGCCAGCAGCTTGCTACGCGCAGGTGTGGGACTACACCAAGAGACCCAGTACTTC; CDR3 protein: CASSLLRAGVGLHQETQYF
clone size: few; V gene: TRBV5-6; D gene: TRBD1; J gene: TRBJ1-2; CDR3 DNA: TGTGCCAGCAGACCCGGGACAGGGCTCTATGGCTACACCTTC; CDR3 protein: CASRPGTGLYGYTF
clone size: .; V gene: TRBV7-2; D gene: .; J gene: TRBJ2-1; CDR3 DNA: TGTGCCAGCAGCATCCGACTTCGGAATGAGCAGTTCTTC; CDR3 protein: CASSIRLRNEQFF
clone size: .; V gene: TRBV15; D gene: .; J gene: TRBJ1-4; CDR3 DNA: TGTGCCACCAGCAGAGGGGTGGGAAATGAAAAACTGTTTTTT; CDR3 protein: CATSRGVGNEKLFF
clone size: .; V gene: TRBV11-1; D gene: TRBD1; J gene: TRBJ1-6; CDR3 DNA: TGTGCCAGCAGCCTGACAGGGGTCGGGTCACCCCTCCACTTT; CDR3 protein: CASSLTGVGSPLHF
clone size: .; V gene: TRBV4-1; D gene: .; J gene: TRBJ1-1; CDR3 DNA: TGCGCCAGCAGCCAAGTTCCGGGGCCGAACACTGAAGCTTTCTTT; CDR3 protein: CASSQVPGPNTEAFF
clone size: .; V gene: TRBV28; D gene: TRBD2; J gene: TRBJ2-7; CDR3 DNA: TGTGCCAGCAGTCCCCCCAGACTAGCGGGAGGGCTGTCGGTCGACGAGCAGTACTTC; CDR3 protein: CASSPPRLAGGLSVDEQYF